The rows below give T cell receptor beta chains drawn from one sample of a study of cytomegalovirus exposure and HLA in healthy donors. The data were produced by immunoSEQ multiplex PCR, yet TCRdb's version contains in-frame clones alone and is incomplete. The table includes 130,000 to 150,000 clones, over 75% detected once. The sequenced sample was PBMCs. These receptors all come from a man aged 30-40 years in good health and CMV-seropositive. Each CDR3 is given with its conserved first and last residue. The D gene is left open where the match is weak. Size tells how often a clone was seen (once, few, many) or the class of an expanded clone, and some rows leave it out.

D gene | clone size | J gene | V gene | CDR3 DNA | CDR3 protein
- | - | TRBJ1-5 | TRBV6-6 | TGTGCCAGCAGTTCGCACAGGGACAATCAGCCCCAGCATTTT | CASSSHRDNQPQHF
- | - | TRBJ2-4 | TRBV19 | TGTGCCAGTAGTGCCCACAGAAACATTCAGTACTTC | CASSAHRNIQYF
- | - | TRBJ1-5 | TRBV4-1 | TGCGCCAGCAGCCAACAGGTCGTGGAGCCCCAGCATTTT | CASSQQVVEPQHF
- | - | TRBJ1-1 | TRBV5-1 | TGCGCCAGCAGCCAGGTTAGGGGTGAGTTGAACACTGAAGCTTTCTTT | CASSQVRGELNTEAFF
- | - | TRBJ1-4 | TRBV5-5 | TGTGCCAGCATGGGGGCCCTTAATGAAAAACTGTTTTTT | CASMGALNEKLFF
- | - | TRBJ1-2 | TRBV28 | TGTGCCAGCAGTTGGGATCAGGGTGTGGGCTACACCTTC | CASSWDQGVGYTF
TRBD1 | - | TRBJ2-2 | TRBV18 | TGTGCCAGCTCACCCGAGTCCCGACAGGGAATCAACACCGGGGAGCTGTTTTTT | CASSPESRQGINTGELFF
- | - | TRBJ1-1 | TRBV28 | TGTGCCAGCAGTTTATGGGCAGGTATGAACACTGAAGCTTTCTTT | CASSLWAGMNTEAFF
- | - | TRBJ2-4 | TRBV11-2 | TGTGCCAGCAGCTTGGGAGTCAAGGACAAAAACATTCAGTACTTC | CASSLGVKDKNIQYF
- | - | TRBJ1-1 | TRBV11-2 | TGTGCCAGCAGCTTGACAACGAACACTGAAGCTTTCTTT | CASSLTTNTEAFF
- | - | TRBJ2-5 | TRBV5-1 | TGCGCCAGCAGCTTGGGACAGCCCCAAGAGACCCAGTACTTC | CASSLGQPQETQYF
TRBD2 | - | TRBJ2-1 | TRBV27 | TGTGCCAGCAGTCCCCATCCCAGACTAGCGGGGATCTTC | CASSPHPRLAGIF
- | - | TRBJ1-1 | TRBV28 | TGTGCCAGCATTGGGGGGATATCTGAAGCTTTCTTT | CASIGGISEAFF
TRBD1 | few | TRBJ1-2 | TRBV7-9 | TGTTCCACCGTTACAGGGGAAGGCTACACCTTC | CSTVTGEGYTF
TRBD2 | - | TRBJ2-7 | TRBV5-1 | TGCGCCAGCAGCTTGGCGGTAGCGGGGGGCTCCTACGAGCAGTACTTC | CASSLAVAGGSYEQYF
- | once | TRBJ2-3 | TRBV10-3 | TGTGCCATCAGTGGCCCTGTGGCGGGGAGCACAGATACGCAGTATTTT | CAISGPVAGSTDTQYF
- | - | TRBJ2-1 | TRBV19 | TGTGCCAGTAGTATGGCAGGGGAAGGGTCCTACAATGAGCAGTTCTTC | CASSMAGEGSYNEQFF
TRBD1 | - | TRBJ2-7 | TRBV28 | TGTGCCAGCAGGGGCTGGACAGGGGGCGTATACGAGCAGTACTTC | CASRGWTGGVYEQYF
- | - | TRBJ1-1 | TRBV5-5 | TGTGCCAGCAGCTTGGGGTTTTCCTTTAGCACTGAAGCTTTCTTT | CASSLGFSFSTEAFF
- | - | TRBJ2-5 | TRBV5-6 | TGTGCCAGCAGCGCCGGTGAGACCCAGTACTTC | CASSAGETQYF
- | - | TRBJ2-5 | TRBV5-6 | TGTGCCAGCAGCTTGGTAGGGGATGGCGAGACCCAGTACTTC | CASSLVGDGETQYF
- | - | TRBJ2-2 | TRBV2 | TGTGCCAGCAGTGATACACGGGCCGGGGAGCTGTTTTTT | CASSDTRAGELFF
- | - | TRBJ1-4 | TRBV5-1 | TGCGCCAGCAGCTTCACAGCAACTAATGAAAAACTGTTTTTT | CASSFTATNEKLFF
TRBD2 | - | TRBJ2-7 | TRBV6-5 | TGTGCCAGCAGTCCTAGCGGGGAGGCCTACGAGCAGTACTTC | CASSPSGEAYEQYF
- | - | TRBJ2-3 | TRBV9 | TGTGCCAGCAGCTATGTAGAGACTAGCACAGATACGCAGTATTTT | CASSYVETSTDTQYF
- | - | TRBJ1-6 | TRBV28 | TGTGCCAGCAGTTCATCAGCCTCAGGGCCGCGTTCACCCCTCCACTTT | CASSSSASGPRSPLHF
- | - | TRBJ2-4 | TRBV5-8 | TGTGCCAGCAGCGCAGGCGCAGCAACCTCATATCAAAACATTCAGTACTTC | CASSAGAATSYQNIQYF
TRBD1 | - | TRBJ2-6 | TRBV5-1 | TGCGCCAGCAGCAGGACAGGGGACGGAACTGGGGCCAACGGCCTGACTTTC | CASSRTGDGTGANGLTF
- | once | TRBJ1-2 | TRBV28 | TGTGCCAGCAGTCCTGCGGGGGGATACTATGGCTACACCTTC | CASSPAGGYYGYTF